This T cell receptor beta chain was obtained from a study of T cell clones after liver transplantation. Study-level information: Three of the eight recipients were HCV-positive; the rest had non-autoimmune, non-viral transplant indications.

With regard to this clone: Its antigen is still unknown.

This table comes from immunoSEQ multiplex PCR, and its TCRdb copy is limited to in-frame clones, with some not included. The sample consists of 72,000 or so clones, around four fifths of them appearing once. Germline V CDR1 and CDR2: MDHEN, SYDVKM. The CDR3 sequence is 13 residues long. With 10 bases clipped from V and 7 bases from J, the junction kept 9 bases outside the gene matches. Study conclusions and caveats: Circulating graft-donor-reactive CD4 TCRbeta sequences fell significantly post-transplant in most of the 8 subjects.

The origin of this receptor is a human patient who received a liver transplant. T cells may partly derive from the graft donor. Sequenced here: CD4+ T cells from blood, sampled at the 22-month timepoint. This chain connects TRBV28 to TRBJ2-2; 7 nucleotides match TRBD1. CDR3 loop: CATTGRGIGELFF. The CDR3 DNA is TGTGCCACGACAGGGCGAGGAATCGGGGAGCTGTTTTTT.